These 22 T cell receptor beta chains came from one sample sequenced in a study of T-cell memory formation after mild COVID-19. MiXCR, applied by TCRdb to the 5' RACE reads, yields one record per CDR3 protein. This sample has approximately 300,000 distinct CDR3 sequences, with 8% to 9% found just once. The material sequenced was PBMCs or a T cell subset sorted from them (not recorded which). These receptors originate from a man between 18 and 35 years old who had mild COVID-19 (a few samples of this study predate the infection). Cell type and time point are not known.

The V and J genes are TRBV7-9 and TRBJ2-3; D is unclear. The CDR3 extends over 15 amino acids. Trimming shortened V by 3 bases and J by 0 bases, and 10 bases separated the two germline ends. Germline-derived CDR1 and CDR2 are SEHNR and FQNEAQ (reference sequence). In nucleotides, the CDR3 is TGTGCCAGCAGCTTGGTAGCCTCTAGCACAGATACGCAGTATTTT. Protein product: CASSLVASSTDTQYF. The variable domain in full, with the rest retrieved from reference TRBV7-9 and TRBJ2-3, is DTGVSQNPRHKITKRGQNVTFRCDPISEHNRLYWYRQTLGQGPEFLTYFQNEAQLEKSRLLSDRFSAERPKGSFSTLEIQRTEQGDSAMYLCASSLVASSTDTQYFGPGTRLTVL.

The rearrangement links TRBV5-1 to TRBJ2-7, with unresolved D. CDR3 size: 13 residues. The germline V gene encodes CDR1 SGHRS and CDR2 YFSETQ. Trimming shortened V by 0 bases and J by 6 bases, and 10 bases separated the two germline ends. The CDR3 loop reads CASSLAGSAEQYV. The CDR3 DNA sequence: TGCGCCAGCAGCTTGGCTGGGTCCGCCGAGCAGTACGTC.

The gene calls are TRBV7-9 and TRBJ2-1; 8 bases are a match to TRBD1. CDR1 SEHNR and CDR2 FQNEAQ come from the germline V gene (reference sequence). The V and J ends lost 5 bases and 5 bases, in that order; junction bases with no gene match: 11. The CDR3 extends over 16 amino acids. In nucleotides, the CDR3 is TGTGCCAGCAGCAGACGGACAGGGTCCGTAGACAATGAGCAGTTCTTC. Translating gives CASSRRTGSVDNEQFF.

This rearrangement joins TRBV10-3 to TRBJ2-2; possibly TRBD1 for D (5 bases). CDR1 is ENHRY, CDR2 SYGVKD, per germline. V lost 2 bases to trimming and J lost 2 bases, with 9 bases between them. CDR3 length: 15 amino acids. CDR3 coding DNA: TGTGCCATCAGTGAGGGGGCGGAAAACACCGGGGAGCTGTTTTTT. Amino acid sequence: CAISEGAENTGELFF.

There are many counts of this clonotype. J is TRBJ2-5 and V is TRBV5-1; maybe TRBD2 (5 bases). The germline V gene has CDR1 SGHRS and CDR2 YFSETQ. The V and J ends lost 0 bases and 3 bases respectively, with 9 bases between them. CDR3 length: 14 residues. Here the CDR3 DNA reads TGCGCCAGCAGCTTGGGCGGACTGAAAGAGACCCAGTACTTC. This encodes CASSLGGLKETQYF.

This clonotype was seen more than once but under ten times. The J gene is TRBJ2-5, the V gene TRBV12-3 or TRBV12-4, with unresolved D. Trimming shortened V by 7 bases and J by 1 base, and 13 bases separated the two germline ends. The CDR3 runs 14 residues. CDR3 bases: TGTGCCAGCACGACGGGCGACGCCCAAGAGACCCAGTACTTC. Translating it yields CASTTGDAQETQYF.

The V and J genes are TRBV12-3 or TRBV12-4 and TRBJ1-2, with D maybe TRBD1 (5 bases). The CDR3 totals 13 residues. V was shortened by 5 bases and J by 3 bases, with 10 bases between the two germline ends. In DNA form, the CDR3 reads TGTGCCAGCAGTCACCTGGGGGACTATGGCTACACCTTC. Residues: CASSHLGDYGYTF.

There are a few counts of this clonotype. This chain connects TRBV20-1 to TRBJ2-3; no definite D call. This CDR3 region has 15 residues. Germline V CDR1 and CDR2: DFQATT, SNEGSKA (reference sequence). V lost 0 bases, J lost 0 bases, and 10 bases lay in between. CDR3 sequence: CSARDLRGSTDTQYF. In nucleotides, the CDR3 is TGCAGTGCTAGAGATCTGAGAGGCAGCACAGATACGCAGTATTTT.

The V gene is TRBV4-3, the J gene TRBJ2-2; TRBD1 agrees at 7 bases. Germline CDR1 is LGHNA and CDR2 is YSLEER. CDR3 size: 18 residues. J gave up 7 bases and V 0 bases, and 14 bases lay outside the gene matches. This CDR3 reads CASSQDRLTGVIFGELFF. For the CDR3, the DNA is TGCGCCAGCAGCCAAGATAGATTAACAGGGGTGATCTTCGGGGAGCTGTTTTTT.

The CDR3 loop is CASSFGILTDTQYF. DNA for the CDR3: TGCGCCAGCAGCTTTGGCATACTCACAGATACGCAGTATTTT. The chain couples TRBV5-1 to TRBJ2-3; D remains ambiguous. The V end lost 2 bases, the J end lost 2 bases, and 9 bases lay between the germline ends. The germline V gene has CDR1 SGHRS and CDR2 YFSETQ. The CDR3 is 14 amino acids.

This clonotype occurred many times. The chain joins TRBV10-2 to TRBJ2-3, with 9 bases lining up with TRBD2. The V gene's germline CDR1 is WSHSY and CDR2 SAAADI. V gave up 8 bases and J gave up 4 bases; unmatched junction bases: 1. The CDR3 runs to 12 residues. The CDR3 protein is CASSSGADTQYF. The CDR3 DNA sequence: TGCGCCAGCTCTAGCGGGGCAGATACGCAGTATTTT.

This clonotype was counted between two and nine times. The CDR3 coding sequence is TGTGCCAGCAGTTTATCGGGACAGGGGGCGGATGGCTACACCTTC. It specifies CASSLSGQGADGYTF. The chain employs TRBV27 and TRBJ1-2; TRBD1 matches 12 bases. CDR3 length equals 15 residues. CDR1 is MNHEY, CDR2 SMNVEV, per germline (reference sequence). The J segment lost 6 bases and the V segment lost 0 bases, leaving 2 bases of the junction unmatched.

This clonotype was observed many times. The chain uses TRBV10-3 and TRBJ1-2; D is undetermined. The germline V gene has CDR1 ENHRY and CDR2 SYGVKD. V was cut by 2 bases and J by 1 base, with 11 bases left in between. This CDR3 spans 15 amino acids. The CDR3 coding sequence is TGTGCCATCAGTGAGGGCCCTCCCATTAACTATGGCTACACCTTC. Protein: CAISEGPPINYGYTF.

The chain recombines TRBV5-1 with TRBJ2-1, with 11 positions matching TRBD2. The CDR3 contains 14 residues. J gave up 7 bases and V 5 bases, and 5 bases lay outside the gene matches. Germline lookup yields CDR1 SGHRS and CDR2 YFSETQ. The CDR3 loop is CASRVSGGVNEQFF. In DNA form, the CDR3 reads TGCGCCAGCAGGGTTAGCGGGGGGGTGAATGAGCAGTTCTTC.

With regard to this clonotype: Being one base from a much bigger clone, this may be a read error. V gene TRBV20-1 combines with J gene TRBJ2-1, with 9 nucleotides matching TRBD1. CDR3 size: 14 residues. Germline V gives CDR1 DFQATT, CDR2 SNEGSKA (reference sequence). Here the CDR3 reads CSDRDPTGGSEQFF. CDR3 in DNA: TGCAGTGATAGAGACCCCACAGGGGGCAGTGAGCAGTTCTTC.

This clonotype appeared a few times. The genes are TRBV11-2 and TRBJ2-7; the D gene is possibly TRBD2 (5 bases). The V and J ends lost 4 bases and 0 bases respectively, with 13 bases between them. CDR1 and CDR2 from the germline V gene are SGHAT and FQNNGV. The CDR3 covers 15 residues. CDR3 sequence: CASSSRRGFSYEQYF. The DNA of the CDR3 is TGTGCCAGCAGCTCCCGGCGAGGGTTCTCCTACGAGCAGTACTTC.

The chain is built from TRBV7-9 and TRBJ1-2, with D possibly TRBD1 on 6 matching bases. The germline V and J ends were trimmed by 4 bases and 0 bases, with 9 bases remaining between them. CDR3 length: 14 residues. Germline V gives CDR1 SEHNR, CDR2 FQNEAQ (reference sequence). The CDR3 spells CASSSQGPNYGYTF. In nucleotides, the CDR3 is TGTGCCAGCAGCTCACAGGGCCCTAACTATGGCTACACCTTC.

The chain carries TRBV12-3 or TRBV12-4 and TRBJ2-1, with D possibly matching TRBD1 (6 bases). The CDR3 consists of 13 residues. Trimming pared 3 bases from V and 9 bases from J, leaving 12 bases between. CDR3 in amino acids: CASSFPGELEQFF. The CDR3 bases are TGTGCCAGCAGTTTCCCAGGGGAACTTGAGCAGTTCTTC.

This clonotype appeared a few times. The chain carries TRBV12-3 or TRBV12-4 and TRBJ2-7; weak D call: TRBD2 (6 bases). The CDR3 spans 15 residues. Trimming cost V 7 bases and J 0 bases, with 16 bases left between them. CDR3 bases: TGTGCCAGCATTCTGGAGCCGGGAGCCTCCTACGAGCAGTACTTC. Amino acids: CASILEPGASYEQYF.

In its sample, this clonotype was seen a few times. This chain joins TRBV7-2 and TRBJ2-3, with 10 nucleotides matching TRBD2. This CDR3 contains 15 residues. V was clipped by 3 bases and J by 6 bases; unmatched bases: 6. The germline CDR1 and CDR2 sequences are SGHTA and FQGNSA. DNA of the CDR3: TGTGCCAGCAGCTTCGAGCGGGGGGGCTGGGATACGCAGTATTTT. Amino acid sequence: CASSFERGGWDTQYF.

This clonotype was detected a few times. In nucleotides, the CDR3 is TGTGCCAGCCAGTTGGGGGGGACTGAAGCTTTCTTT. This sequence encodes CASQLGGTEAFF. The rearrangement links TRBV6-6 to TRBJ1-1; TRBD1 might be the D (5 bases). There are 12 residues in the CDR3. V was cut by 8 bases and J by 5 bases, with 12 bases left in between. Germline CDR1 MNHNY, CDR2 SVGAGI (reference sequence).

The chain couples TRBV2 to TRBJ2-3, with TRBD1 matching 10 bases. This CDR3 has 17 residues. The germline gives CDR1 SNHLY, CDR2 FYNNEI. V was pared by 5 bases and J by 2 bases, with 10 bases of the junction left unmatched. The CDR3 here is CASSPSLGTGATDTQYF. CDR3 coding DNA: TGTGCCAGCAGTCCCAGCCTCGGGACAGGGGCCACAGATACGCAGTATTTT. Using reference TRBV2 and TRBJ2-3 for the parts outside the CDR3, the full variable domain is EPEVTQTPSHQVTQMGQEVILRCVPISNHLYFYWYRQILGQKVEFLVSFYNNEISEKSEIFDDQFSVERPDGSNFTLKIRSTKLEDSAMYFCASSPSLGTGATDTQYFGPGTRLTVL.